A single sample gave rise to the 8 T cell receptor beta chains below, sequenced in a study of blood T cell repertoires in COVID-19. The method was immunoSEQ multiplex PCR; TCRdb's version includes in-frame clones alone and lacks a portion of them. The data show approximately 50,000 clones, with 85% to 90% seen just once and 6.5% held by the top ten. Specimen: peripheral blood. All receptors come from a man in his fifties or sixties with acute or convalescent COVID-19.

There are a few counts of this clone. V is TRBV10-1 and J is TRBJ1-5, with TRBD1 as a possible D gene (6 bases). V lost 8 bases and J 6 bases, leaving 26 bases between the germline ends. This CDR3 region has 17 residues. From germline, CDR1 is WNHNN and CDR2 SYGVQD (reference sequence). CDR3 in amino acids: CASGPPRDKVQFQPQHF. In DNA form, the CDR3 reads TGCGCCAGCGGGCCTCCTCGGGACAAAGTTCAATTTCAGCCCCAGCATTTT.

In DNA, the CDR3 is TGTGCCAGTGTCTCAGGGGGCCTGAACACTGAAGCTTTCTTT. This translates into CASVSGGLNTEAFF. The chain recombines TRBV19 with TRBJ1-1; 8 nucleotides align to TRBD1. CDR1 is LNHDA, CDR2 SQIVND, per germline (reference sequence). Trimming removed 8 bases from V and 0 bases from J; junction bases left unmatched: 5. This CDR3 spans 14 amino acids.

The chain uses TRBV4-1 and TRBJ1-4; 9 positions match TRBD1. This CDR3 comprises 16 residues. The V gene end was trimmed by 4 bases and the J gene end by 5 bases; junction bases not matched to a gene: 8. Germline CDR1 is MGHRA and CDR2 is YSYEKL. The CDR3: CASSLRDREANEKLFF. The DNA of the CDR3 is TGCGCCAGCAGCCTTCGGGACAGGGAAGCAAATGAAAAACTGTTTTTT.

The chain couples TRBV10-3 to TRBJ1-6; D remains unclear. Deletions cut 8 bases from V and 5 bases from J, with 7 bases between. Germline V lookup: CDR1 ENHRY, CDR2 SYGVKD. This CDR3 has 12 amino acids. The CDR3 loop is CAIRTDNSPLHF. DNA of the CDR3: TGTGCCATCCGTACAGATAATTCACCCCTCCACTTT.

This clone showed up just once. The chain links TRBV30 to TRBJ1-6, with D possibly TRBD1 on 6 matching bases. Germline lookup yields CDR1 GTSNPN and CDR2 SVGIG (reference sequence). Between the trimmed V and J ends, which lost 0 bases and 7 bases, there was a span of 13 bases. The CDR3 is 15 residues long. CDR3 region: CAWSVLGAANSPLHF. CDR3 DNA sequence: TGTGCCTGGAGTGTACTGGGGGCGGCGAATTCACCCCTCCACTTT.

The chain joins TRBV11-2 to TRBJ1-4; D is possibly TRBD1 (6 bases). Per germline, CDR1 SGHAT and CDR2 FQNNGV. V gave up 5 bases and J gave up 8 bases, with 15 bases separating them. There are 14 residues in the CDR3. CDR3 DNA sequence: TGTGCCAGCAGCCGGGGAGGGGGATTGGAAAAACTGTTTTTT. Translating gives CASSRGGGLEKLFF.

The V gene is TRBV27, the J gene TRBJ1-2; maybe TRBD1 (6 bases). The CDR3 runs 14 residues. CDR1 is MNHEY and CDR2 is SMNVEV in the germline V gene (reference sequence). The germline V and J ends were trimmed by 6 bases and 8 bases, with 19 bases remaining between them. The CDR3 sequence: CASSLQGRGEGYTF. For the CDR3, the DNA is TGTGCCAGCAGCCTACAGGGTCGGGGTGAGGGCTACACCTTC.

The chain has TRBV5-1 and TRBJ2-1, with D perhaps TRBD2 (6 bases). The V gene lost 0 bases and the J gene lost 9 bases, with 10 bases spanning the gap. Looked up from germline, CDR1 is SGHRS and CDR2 is YFSETQ. This CDR3 contains 13 residues. Here the CDR3 DNA reads TGCGCCAGCAGCTTGGCGGGAGCCGGTGAGCAGTTCTTC. Translated: CASSLAGAGEQFF. Variable domain in full (rest from reference TRBV5-1 and TRBJ2-1): KAGVTQTPRYLIKTRGQQVTLSCSPISGHRSVSWYQQTPGQGLQFLFEYFSETQRNKGNFPGRFSGRQFSNSRSEMNVSTLELGDSALYLCASSLAGAGEQFFGPGTRLTVL.